The sequence of this T cell receptor (beta chain) was determined in a study of T cell responses to AZD1222 COVID-19 vaccine. Findings and limits, study-wide: Reportedly, nearly half the spike-specific TCRs target unmutated variant regions. The donors showed a predominance of white British ancestry and of females, with possible underestimation of clonal diversity. The breadth and depth of Spike-specific TCRs increased once two AZD1222 doses had been given.

Concerning this clone: Its antigen is still unknown.

Method: immunoSEQ multiplex PCR; TCRdb's copy keeps in-frame clones and lacks some. This sample has approximately 150,000 clones, with roughly nine tenths found just once. This CDR3 spans 14 amino acids. Trimming cost V 3 bases and J 1 base, with 7 bases left between them. Looked up from germline, CDR1 is MNHEY and CDR2 is SMNVEV (reference sequence). The receptor was derived from an adult who received the AZD1222 COVID-19 vaccine. This chain links TRBV27 with TRBJ1-5; D is undetermined. This material consisted of peripheral blood, taken 28 days after the second AZD1222 dose. CDR3 coding DNA: TGTGCCAGCAGTTTTGGATTAAGCAATCAGCCCCAGCATTTT. Translating gives CASSFGLSNQPQHF.